The entry below describes one T cell receptor (beta chain). The sequencing template was cDNA reverse transcribed from extracted RNA. The table came from immunoSEQ multiplex PCR; TCRdb's copy has only in-frame clones and leaves some out. The data contain 110,000 to 150,000 clones, roughly 61% of them singletons. The source of the sample is a study of CD8+ T cells in alopecia areata. Study information: Treated patients took oral tofacitinib at 5 to 10 mg twice daily. A 6-month period off drug followed tofacitinib, which lasted 6 to 18 months.

The germline V and J ends were trimmed by 1 base and 0 bases, with 4 bases remaining between them. Germline V gene data show CDR1 as SGHTA and CDR2 as FQGNSA. CDR3 length: 15 residues. The gene calls are TRBV7-2 and TRBJ1-6, with D unclear. This TCR was sampled from a human donor with alopecia areata. The sample was CD4+ T cells sorted from blood, taken at week 0. The DNA for the CDR3 is TGTGCCAGCAGCTTAGGGAGCTCCTATAATTCACCCCTCCACTTT. This sequence encodes CASSLGSSYNSPLHF.